This entry is about one T cell receptor beta chain. The antigen is undetermined. This specimen belongs to a study of follicular helper T cells after annual influenza vaccination. The study's findings and limits: Most later recoveries of Day 7 ICOS+CD38+ clones were ICOS-CD38- cTfh.

The CDR3 spans 14 residues. The ends lost 5 bases at V and 8 bases at J; junction bases unmatched: 10. The germline V gene has CDR1 SGHRS and CDR2 YFSETQ. Profiling relied on immunoSEQ multiplex PCR, and the TCRdb table lists in-frame clones only, not all of them. The sample records 7,000 or so clones, around 80% being singletons. Time point reported: 2015-2016 season, 7 days after influenza vaccination. This sequence joins TRBV5-1 and TRBJ2-1; 7 bases line up with TRBD1. This clonotype originated in an adult who received the influenza vaccine. The starting material was CXCR5- memory CD4+ T cells sorted from blood, obtained 7 days after influenza vaccination. Here the CDR3 DNA reads TGCGCCAGCAGTCGGGACAGCGTTAAAGATGAGCAGTTCTTC. It yields the protein CASSRDSVKDEQFF.